This TCR beta chain is from a study of long-term antiretroviral therapy in people with HIV. The CDR3 consists of 16 residues. CDR1 SEHNR and CDR2 FQNEAQ come from the germline V gene (reference sequence). The V gene end was trimmed by 5 bases and the J gene end by 0 bases; junction bases not matched to a gene: 7. Survey-level resolution applied to immunoSEQ assay v3.0. Measured with immunoSEQ multiplex PCR; TCRdb has only the in-frame clones, and not every one. The sample records 23,000 or so clones, 83% being singletons. Only a few counts were recorded for this clone. The sequences come from unsorted PBMCs, collected 0.4 years after starting antiretroviral therapy. This TCR was sampled from a man between 50 and 59 years old with HIV. The chain employs TRBV7-9 and TRBJ1-3; 7 nucleotides match TRBD1. The CDR3 region is CASSDVRDSSGNTIYF. The DNA of the CDR3 is TGTGCCAGCAGCGACGTTCGGGACAGCTCTGGAAACACCATATATTTT. The full variable domain, in which reference TRBV7-9 and TRBJ1-3 provide the parts outside the CDR3, is DTGVSQNPRHKITKRGQNVTFRCDPISEHNRLYWYRQTLGQGPEFLTYFQNEAQLEKSRLLSDRFSAERPKGSFSTLEIQRTEQGDSAMYLCASSDVRDSSGNTIYFGEGSWLTVV.